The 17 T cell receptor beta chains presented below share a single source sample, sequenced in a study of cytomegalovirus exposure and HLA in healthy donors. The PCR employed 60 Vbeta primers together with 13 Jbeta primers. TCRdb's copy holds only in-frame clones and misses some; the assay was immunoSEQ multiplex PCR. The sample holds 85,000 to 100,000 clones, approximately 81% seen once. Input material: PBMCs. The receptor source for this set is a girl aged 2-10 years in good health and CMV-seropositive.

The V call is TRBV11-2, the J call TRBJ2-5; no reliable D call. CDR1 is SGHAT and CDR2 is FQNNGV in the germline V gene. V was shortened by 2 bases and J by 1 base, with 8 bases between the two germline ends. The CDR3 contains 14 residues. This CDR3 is CASSLTVGQETQYF. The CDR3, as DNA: TGTGCCAGCAGCTTAACGGTCGGCCAAGAGACCCAGTACTTC.

The CDR3 reads CASSSGTGTTDTQYF. The CDR3 DNA sequence: TGTGCCAGCAGTTCCGGGACAGGGACCACAGATACGCAGTATTTT. The rearrangement links TRBV7-7 to TRBJ2-3, with 9 bases identical to TRBD1. The V gene's germline CDR1 is SSHAT and CDR2 FNYEAQ (reference sequence). V dropped 6 bases and J dropped 2; count of bases not matched to a gene: 6. The CDR3 loop spans 15 amino acids.

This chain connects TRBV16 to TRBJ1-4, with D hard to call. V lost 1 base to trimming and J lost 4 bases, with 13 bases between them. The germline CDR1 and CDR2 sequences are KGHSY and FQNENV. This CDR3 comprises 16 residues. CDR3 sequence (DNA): TGTGCCAGCAGCCAATGGCTTGAGAGACATAATGAAAAACTGTTTTTT. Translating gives CASSQWLERHNEKLFF.

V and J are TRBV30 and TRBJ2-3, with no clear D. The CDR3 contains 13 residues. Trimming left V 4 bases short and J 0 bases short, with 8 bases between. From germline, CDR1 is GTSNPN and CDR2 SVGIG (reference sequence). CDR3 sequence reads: CAWMRKSTDTQYF. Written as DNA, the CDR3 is TGTGCCTGGATGCGGAAAAGCACAGATACGCAGTATTTT.

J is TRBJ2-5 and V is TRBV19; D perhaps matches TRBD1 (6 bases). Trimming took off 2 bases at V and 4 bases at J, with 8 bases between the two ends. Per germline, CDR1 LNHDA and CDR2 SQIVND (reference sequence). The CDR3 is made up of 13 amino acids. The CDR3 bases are TGTGCCAGTAGTATAAGAGGGGGAGAGACCCAGTACTTC. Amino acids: CASSIRGGETQYF.

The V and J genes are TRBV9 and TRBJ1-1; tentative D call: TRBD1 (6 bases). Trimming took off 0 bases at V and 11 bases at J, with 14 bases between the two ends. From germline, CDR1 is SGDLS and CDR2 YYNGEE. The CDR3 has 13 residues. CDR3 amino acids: CASSVGAGALAFF. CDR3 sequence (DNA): TGTGCCAGCAGCGTAGGAGCGGGGGCGCTGGCTTTCTTT.

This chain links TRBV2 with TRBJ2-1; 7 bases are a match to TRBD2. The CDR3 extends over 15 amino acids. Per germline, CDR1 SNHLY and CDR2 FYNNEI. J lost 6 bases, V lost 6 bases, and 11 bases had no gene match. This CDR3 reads CASSVAGTTGNEQFF. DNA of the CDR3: TGTGCCAGCAGCGTAGCCGGGACTACAGGCAATGAGCAGTTCTTC.

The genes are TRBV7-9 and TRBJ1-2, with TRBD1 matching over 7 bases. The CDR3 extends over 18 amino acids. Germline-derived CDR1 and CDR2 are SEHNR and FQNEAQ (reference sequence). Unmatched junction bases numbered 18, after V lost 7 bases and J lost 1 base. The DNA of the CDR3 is TGTGCCAGCACCCAAAAGACACAGACAGGGCACCTTAACTATGGCTACACCTTC. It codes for CASTQKTQTGHLNYGYTF.

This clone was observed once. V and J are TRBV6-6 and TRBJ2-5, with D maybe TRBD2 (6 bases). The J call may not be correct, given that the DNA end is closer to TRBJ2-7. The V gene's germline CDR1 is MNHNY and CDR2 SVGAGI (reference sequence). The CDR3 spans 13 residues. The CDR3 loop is CASSYSGGSEQYF. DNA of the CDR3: TGTGCCAGCAGTTACTCGGGGGGTTCCGAGCAGTACTTC.

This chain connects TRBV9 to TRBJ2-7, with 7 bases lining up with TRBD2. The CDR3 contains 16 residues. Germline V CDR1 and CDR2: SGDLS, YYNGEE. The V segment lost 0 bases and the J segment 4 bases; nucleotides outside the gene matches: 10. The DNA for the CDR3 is TGTGCCAGCAGCGTAGATGGCGGGAGAGGGAGTTACGAGCAGTACTTC. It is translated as CASSVDGGRGSYEQYF.

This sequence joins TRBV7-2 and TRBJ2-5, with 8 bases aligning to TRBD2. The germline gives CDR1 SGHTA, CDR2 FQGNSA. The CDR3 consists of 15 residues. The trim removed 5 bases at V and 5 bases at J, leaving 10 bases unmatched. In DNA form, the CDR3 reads TGTGCCAGCAGCCCACAAAAGCGGGAGACGGAGACCCAGTACTTC. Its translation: CASSPQKRETETQYF.

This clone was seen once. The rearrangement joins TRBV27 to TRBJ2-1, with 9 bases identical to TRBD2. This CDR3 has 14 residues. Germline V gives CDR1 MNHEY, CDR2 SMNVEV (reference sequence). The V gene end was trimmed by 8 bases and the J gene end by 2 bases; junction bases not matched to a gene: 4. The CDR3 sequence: CASLSGRTYNEQFF. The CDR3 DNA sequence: TGTGCCAGCCTAAGCGGGAGGACCTACAATGAGCAGTTCTTC.

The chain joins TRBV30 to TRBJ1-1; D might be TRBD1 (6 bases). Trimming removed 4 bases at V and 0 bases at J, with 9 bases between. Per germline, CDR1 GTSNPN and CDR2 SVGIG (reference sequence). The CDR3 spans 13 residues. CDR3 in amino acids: CAWIWGLNTEAFF. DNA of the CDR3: TGTGCCTGGATATGGGGGCTGAACACTGAAGCTTTCTTT.

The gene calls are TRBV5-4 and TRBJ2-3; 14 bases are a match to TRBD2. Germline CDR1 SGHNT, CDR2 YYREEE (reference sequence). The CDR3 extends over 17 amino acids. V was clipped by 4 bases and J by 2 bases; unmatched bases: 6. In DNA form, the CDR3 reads TGTGCCAGCAGCCTGGGACTAGCGGGAGAGTCCACAGATACGCAGTATTTT. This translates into CASSLGLAGESTDTQYF.

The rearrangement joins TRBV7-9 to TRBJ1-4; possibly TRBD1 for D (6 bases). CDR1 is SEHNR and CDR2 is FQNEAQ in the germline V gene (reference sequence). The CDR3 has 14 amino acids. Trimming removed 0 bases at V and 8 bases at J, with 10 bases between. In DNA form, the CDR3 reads TGTGCCAGCAGCTTAGCCGTGCAGGGGGAAAAACTGTTTTTT. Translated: CASSLAVQGEKLFF.

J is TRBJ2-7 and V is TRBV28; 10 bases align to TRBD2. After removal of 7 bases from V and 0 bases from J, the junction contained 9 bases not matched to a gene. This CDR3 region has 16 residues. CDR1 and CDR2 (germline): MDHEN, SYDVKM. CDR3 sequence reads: CASTTNGLAVSYEQYF. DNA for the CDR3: TGTGCCAGCACCACAAACGGACTAGCGGTCTCCTACGAGCAGTACTTC.

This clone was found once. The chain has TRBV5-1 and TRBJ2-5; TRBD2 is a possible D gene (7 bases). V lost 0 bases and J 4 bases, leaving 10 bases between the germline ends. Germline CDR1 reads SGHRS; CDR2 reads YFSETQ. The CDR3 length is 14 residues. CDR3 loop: CASSLVGGRETQYF. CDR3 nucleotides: TGCGCCAGCAGCTTGGTGGGGGGGCGAGAGACCCAGTACTTC.